The entry below describes one T cell receptor (beta chain). Its specificity is not known. The V end was cut by 4 bases, the J end by 0 bases, with 7 bases between. The CDR3 totals 14 residues. Germline V gene sequence: CDR1 KGHSH, CDR2 LQKENI. These data are taken from a study of T cells after yellow fever vaccination. Study context: For low cell numbers, libraries were made with SMART-Seq v4 Ultra Low Input.

Using its own MiXCR run on the 5' RACE reads, TCRdb lists one record per CDR3 protein. Here the sample spans under 250,000 distinct CDR3 sequences, roughly 3.3% being singletons. Study-level results: Abundant clonotypes (contaminants from the bulk population) could be present in FACS-sorted repertoires. The booster response re-showed most primary clones: over 95% CD4, approximately 90% CD8.

Here the sequenced sample was CD4+ T cells sorted from PBMCs, taken 10 days after the yellow fever booster vaccination. This receptor was identified in a man aged 18 to 35 who received the YFV17D yellow fever vaccine. The genes are TRBV18 and TRBJ1-3; the D is unclear. CDR3 protein: CASSLPSSGNTIYF. CDR3 sequence (DNA): TGTGCCAGCTCACTTCCAAGCTCTGGAAACACCATATATTTT.